This entry describes one T cell receptor beta chain. This sample is part of a study of blood T cell repertoires in COVID-19. Repertoires were generated with immunoSEQ multiplex PCR, while TCRdb's copy carries only in-frame clones and drops some. Here the sample spans tens of thousands of clones, approximately 94% being singletons. CDR3 size: 16 residues. The germline V gene encodes CDR1 SGHNT and CDR2 YYREEE (reference sequence). V lost 3 bases, J lost 1 base, and 15 bases lay in between. V and J are TRBV5-4 and TRBJ2-3, with a weak D call TRBD2 (6 bases). The clonotype originates from a man aged 50-59 years with COVID-19, enrolled during active disease. The specimen was peripheral blood. The CDR3 nucleotides read TGTGCCAGCAGCTGGGGTCTGCGCGGGGGCACAGATACGCAGTATTTT. It is translated as CASSWGLRGGTDTQYF.